This T cell receptor (beta chain) was sequenced during a study of response to subunit inactivated influenza vaccine. V was shortened by 3 bases and J by 0 bases, with 10 bases between the two germline ends. CDR1 GTSNPN and CDR2 SVGIG come from the germline V gene (reference sequence). This CDR3 region has 14 residues. From the RT-PCR reads, TCRdb called clonotypes with MiXCR, one entry per CDR3 protein. The table lists roughly 620,000 distinct CDR3 sequences, about 10% of them singletons. Whole-study findings and limits: Every seasonal influenza vaccination brings in few new T cells, the authors suggested.

On this clonotype itself: Antigen specificity is unknown.

This same sample was also part of a study on T cells expressing NK-cell markers. This second study says: TCR beta cDNA was generated via 5'RACE template switching incorporating UMIs. From sorted CD3+CD56+NKG2C+, CD3+CD56+NKG2C- and CD3+CD56-NKG2C+ T cells came the TCR beta repertoires. Dominant NKG2C+ clonotype frequencies of 1.0-7.0% of CD8+ T cells were measured in five or six donors.

This sequence joins TRBV30 and TRBJ2-3, with no clear D. The sequences come from PBMCs from blood, collected on the day of vaccination. The sequence came from a man aged 50 to 60 who received an inactivated influenza vaccine. CDR3 amino acids: CAWRGRTSTDTQYF. In DNA, the CDR3 is TGTGCCTGGAGGGGTCGAACTAGCACAGATACGCAGTATTTT.